This entry features one T cell receptor beta chain sequence. The antigen remains undetermined. Losses at the gene ends were 3 bases for V and 6 bases for J; bases not matched to a gene: 4. This CDR3 has 15 residues. Germline V gene lookup returns CDR1 ENHRY and CDR2 SYGVKD. Method: immunoSEQ multiplex PCR; TCRdb's copy keeps in-frame clones and lacks some. The sample contains 26,000 or so clones, about two thirds of which appear only once. This specimen belongs to a study of PD-1 blockade in classical Hodgkin lymphoma. General study results and limits: According to reports, newly diagnosed patients had lower baseline TCR diversity than healthy donors, and relapsed/refractory patients had lower baseline TCR diversity still. Whatever underlies the repertoire differences (possibly disease activity or prior therapy) remains undefined. At C4D1, TCR diversity had climbed significantly for CD4+ cells, though not for CD8+ cells. Partial responders and progressors had significantly lower baseline TCR diversity.

Noted time point: cycle 4 day 1 (C4D1), after more than five weeks of nivolumab. Every one of the patients relapsed after autologous stem cell transplantation (brentuximab vedotin exposure was variable). The V call is TRBV10-3, the J call TRBJ2-1, with 11 bases fitting TRBD2. This material consisted of peripheral blood mononuclear cells (PBMCs), taken before the fourth cycle of nivolumab. The sequence was collected from a human donor with classical Hodgkin lymphoma. The CDR3 loop is CAISDSLAGANEQFF. The CDR3, as DNA: TGTGCCATCAGTGACTCACTAGCGGGAGCCAATGAGCAGTTCTTC.